This TCR beta chain comes out of a study of blood T cells in healthy people across ages. Germline CDR1 and CDR2: MNHEY and SMNVEV (reference sequence). The CDR3 spans 12 residues. Then a second PCR, running about 6 to 12 cycles, was carried out with a sample-barcoded 5' primer and a J-beta primer mix. MiXCR, run by TCRdb on the 5' RACE reads, gives a single entry per CDR3 protein. This sample yields approximately 1.5 million distinct CDR3 sequences, of which roughly 43% are seen a single time; less than 5% belongs to the top ten. A word on this clonotype: Antigen specificity is unknown.

Study-level results: Diversity of TCR beta correlated strongly with naive T cell percentage. Long-lived donors exceeded aged donors in naive CD4+ cells and diversity.

Healthy Caucasian individuals from Russia aged about 6 to 90 served as donors. At least 5 micrograms of total RNA were extracted per sample. The sequence was obtained from a woman aged 18-29 years in good health. This chain connects TRBV27 to TRBJ2-1; D perhaps matches TRBD1 (5 bases). The better agreement between TRBJ2-7 and the DNA end casts doubt on the J call. The sample was blood. The CDR3 loop reads CASSGSYNEQYF. CDR3 bases: TGTGCCAGCTCAGGGTCCTACAATGAGCAGTACTTC.